Here is one T cell receptor (beta chain) with its context. Its specificity is not known. Amplification used 60 Vbeta primers and 13 Jbeta primers. Here immunoSEQ multiplex PCR was the method, and the copy in TCRdb shows in-frame clones only, minus some. The table has over 120,000 clones, under 90% seen once. The data originate from a study of cytomegalovirus exposure and HLA in healthy donors. Overall study findings and caveats: Cytomegalovirus-associated TCR beta chains were listed, numbering under 200. Being productive about 87% or about 30% of the time was typical of most TCR beta V segments in an earlier analysis.

V was shortened by 0 bases and J by 2 bases, with 11 bases between the two germline ends. The length of the CDR3 is 15 residues. Germline V CDR1 and CDR2: SGHRS, YFSETQ. Sequencing was carried out using PBMCs. This sequence was found in a man aged 35-49 years in good health and CMV-seronegative. This chain connects TRBV5-1 to TRBJ2-5; tentative D call: TRBD1 (6 bases). The CDR3 is CASSLGTVTQETQYF. The CDR3 nucleotides read TGCGCCAGCAGCTTGGGGACAGTTACTCAAGAGACCCAGTACTTC.